The 4 T cell receptor beta chains below come from one sample, sequenced in a study of CD8 T cells in ankylosing spondylitis. The study, taken as a whole, reports: Ankylosing spondylitis blood appeared to be characterized by a TCR beta motif of under ten highly homologous variants.

These receptors' targets are unknown. TCRdb fed the 5' RACE reads into MiXCR, producing one record per CDR3 protein. The sample lists roughly 90,000 distinct CDR3 sequences, about 9% seen once, with approximately 30% in the top ten. Sequencing input: blood, either unsorted or a sorted T cell fraction (not recorded which). All receptors come from a male donor with ankylosing spondylitis.

This clonotype was seen a few times. The gene calls are TRBV24-1 and TRBJ2-1; 10 nucleotides line up with TRBD1. CDR1 is KGHDR, CDR2 SFDVKD, per germline. This CDR3 contains 21 residues. With V trimmed by 3 bases and J by 0 bases, 16 bases remained unmatched. The CDR3 DNA is TGTGCCACCAGTGATGAGGGACAGGGGACATGGAAAGGCGGCTCCTACAATGAGCAGTTCTTC. Translated: CATSDEGQGTWKGGSYNEQFF.

There are a few counts of this clonotype. The V gene is TRBV30, the J gene TRBJ1-2; TRBD1 matches 8 bases. V shed 3 bases and J 4 bases; nucleotides not matched to a gene: 7. The CDR3 covers 14 residues. Germline V gives CDR1 GTSNPN, CDR2 SVGIG (reference sequence). As DNA, the CDR3 is TGTGCCTGGAGACAGGGGGTCGGGACCTATGGCTACACCTTC. It yields the protein CAWRQGVGTYGYTF.

Regarding this clonotype: One junction end does not reproduce the germline sequence, and a read error may be involved. V usage is TRBV5-5 and J usage is TRBJ1-1; 11 bases align to TRBD1. The CDR3 has 13 residues. Looked up from germline, CDR1 is SGHKS and CDR2 is YYEKEE (reference sequence). CDR3 DNA: TGTGCCAGCAGTTTGGGACAGGGGGATGAAGCTTTCTTT. Its translation: CASSLGQGDEAFF. The full variable domain, completed using reference TRBV5-5 and TRBJ1-1, is DAGVTQSPTHLIKTRGQQVTLRCSPISGHKSVSWYQQVLGQGPQFIFQYYEKEERGRGNFPDRFSARQFPNYSSELNVNALLLGDSALYLCASSLGQGDEAFFGQGTRLTVV.

This clonotype has a handful of counts. The rearrangement joins TRBV12-3 or TRBV12-4 to TRBJ2-1, with TRBD1 matching over 8 bases. Trimming cost V 4 bases and J 5 bases; bases outside gene matches: 4. The CDR3 contains 14 residues. CDR3 amino acids: CASSWQGANNEQFF. CDR3 bases: TGTGCCAGCAGTTGGCAGGGGGCGAACAATGAGCAGTTCTTC.